The entry below describes one T cell receptor (beta chain). Its antigen is unknown. These data are taken from a study of shared clonotypes between healthy human individuals. Authors' methods: With immunoSEQ giving junction-only sequences and no quality scores, filtering differed. TCRdb's table, derived via immunoSEQ multiplex PCR, lists solely in-frame clones and lacks some. The D gene and trimming were derived from the DNA, and the V and J assignments and clone size from that table. This sample has approximately 500,000 clones, with around 79% found just once. Notes on the study in general: Sequencing depth was a factor that was expected to affect clonotype sharing among donors. Few donors restricted represented genetic and exposure-history diversity.

CDR1 and CDR2 (germline): SGHNT, YYREEE (reference sequence). CDR3 length: 14 amino acids. The V gene end was trimmed by 4 bases and the J gene end by 4 bases; junction bases not matched to a gene: 6. The TCR was taken from a woman between 40 and 50 years old in good health. Some clones in this sample may be carry-over from other donors' samples. The sequencing sample was made of PBMCs. V gene TRBV5-4 combines with J gene TRBJ2-7; TRBD1 agrees at 9 bases. CDR3 residues: CASSDTGGVYEQYF. DNA for the CDR3: TGTGCCAGCAGCGATACAGGGGGCGTTTACGAGCAGTACTTC.